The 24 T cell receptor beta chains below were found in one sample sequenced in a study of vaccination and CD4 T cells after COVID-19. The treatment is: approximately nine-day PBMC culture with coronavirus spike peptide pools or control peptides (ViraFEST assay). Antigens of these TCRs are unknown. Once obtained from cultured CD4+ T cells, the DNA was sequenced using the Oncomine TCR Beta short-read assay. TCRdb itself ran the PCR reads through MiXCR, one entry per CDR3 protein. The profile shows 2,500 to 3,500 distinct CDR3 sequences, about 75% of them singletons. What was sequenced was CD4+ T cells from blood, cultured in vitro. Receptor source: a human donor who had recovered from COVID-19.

The CDR3 loop is CASSYRQTSYEQYF. CDR3 DNA sequence: TGTGCCAGCAGTTATCGACAGACGAGCTACGAGCAGTACTTC. The rearrangement uses TRBV6-2 or TRBV6-3 and TRBJ2-7; tentative D call: TRBD1 (5 bases). V was cut by 3 bases and J by 3 bases, with 12 bases left in between. Germline V gene sequence: CDR1 MNHEY, CDR2 SVGEGT. The CDR3 contains 14 residues.

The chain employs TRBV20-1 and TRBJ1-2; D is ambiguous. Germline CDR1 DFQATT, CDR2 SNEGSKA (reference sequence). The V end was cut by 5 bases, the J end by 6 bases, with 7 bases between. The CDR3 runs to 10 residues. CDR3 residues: CSAYLDGYTF. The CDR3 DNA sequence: TGCAGTGCTTACCTCGATGGCTACACCTTC.

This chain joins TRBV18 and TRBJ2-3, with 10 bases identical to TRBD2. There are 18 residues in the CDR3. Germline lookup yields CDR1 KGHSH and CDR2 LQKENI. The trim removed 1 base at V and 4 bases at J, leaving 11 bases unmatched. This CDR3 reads CASSPRASGGPRADTQYF. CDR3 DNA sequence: TGTGCCAGCTCACCACGAGCTAGCGGGGGCCCTAGGGCAGATACGCAGTATTTT.

The CDR3 DNA reads TGTGCCATCAGTAGCACAGGGGGCCCCGGGGGCTACACCTTC. The encoded protein is CAISSTGGPGGYTF. The chain links TRBV10-3 to TRBJ1-2; TRBD1 matches 9 bases. Germline CDR1 ENHRY, CDR2 SYGVKD. This CDR3 has 14 amino acids. V lost 5 bases, J lost 8 bases, and 9 bases stayed unmatched.

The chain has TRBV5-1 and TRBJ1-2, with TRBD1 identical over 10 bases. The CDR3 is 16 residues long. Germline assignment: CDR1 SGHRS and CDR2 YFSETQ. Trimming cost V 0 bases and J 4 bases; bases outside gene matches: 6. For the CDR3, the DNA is TGCGCCAGCAGCTTGGTAGGGACAGGGGTGGCCTATGGCTACACCTTC. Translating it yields CASSLVGTGVAYGYTF.

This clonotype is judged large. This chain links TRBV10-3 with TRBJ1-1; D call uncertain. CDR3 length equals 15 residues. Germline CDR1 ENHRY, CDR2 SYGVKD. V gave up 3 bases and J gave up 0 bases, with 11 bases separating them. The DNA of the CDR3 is TGTGCCATCAGTGATAGGCAACTGATGAACACTGAAGCTTTCTTT. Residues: CAISDRQLMNTEAFF.

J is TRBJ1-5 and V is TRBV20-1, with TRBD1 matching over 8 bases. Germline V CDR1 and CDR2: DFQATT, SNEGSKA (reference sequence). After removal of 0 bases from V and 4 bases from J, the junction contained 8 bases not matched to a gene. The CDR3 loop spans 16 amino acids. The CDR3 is CSARDSQTGGNQPQHF. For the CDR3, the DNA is TGCAGTGCTAGAGATAGCCAAACAGGGGGAAATCAGCCCCAGCATTTT.

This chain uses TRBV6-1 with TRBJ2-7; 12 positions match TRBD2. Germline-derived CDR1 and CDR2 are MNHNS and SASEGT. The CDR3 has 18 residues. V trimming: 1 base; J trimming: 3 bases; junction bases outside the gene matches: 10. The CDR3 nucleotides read TGTGCCAGCAGTGAAGGCTCTAGCGGGGGGGGACGACGCTACGAGCAGTACTTC. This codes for CASSEGSSGGGRRYEQYF.

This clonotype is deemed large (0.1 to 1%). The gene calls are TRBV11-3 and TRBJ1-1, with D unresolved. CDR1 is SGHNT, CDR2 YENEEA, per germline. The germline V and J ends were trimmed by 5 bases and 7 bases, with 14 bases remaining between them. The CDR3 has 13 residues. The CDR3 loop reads CASSHSGRVEAFF. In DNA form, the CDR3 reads TGTGCCAGCAGCCATTCGGGTCGGGTTGAAGCTTTCTTT. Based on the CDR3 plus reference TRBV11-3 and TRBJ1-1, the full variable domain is EAGVVQSPRYKIIEKKQPVAFWCNPISGHNTLYWYLQNLGQGPELLIRYENEEAVDDSQLPKDRFSAERLKGVDSTLKIQPAELGDSAVYLCASSHSGRVEAFFGQGTRLTVV.

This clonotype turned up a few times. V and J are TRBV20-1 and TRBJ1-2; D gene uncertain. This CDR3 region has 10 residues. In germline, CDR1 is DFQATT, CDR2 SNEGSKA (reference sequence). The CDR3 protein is CRLRGDGYTF. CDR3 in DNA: TGCAGGCTACGGGGTGATGGCTACACCTTC.

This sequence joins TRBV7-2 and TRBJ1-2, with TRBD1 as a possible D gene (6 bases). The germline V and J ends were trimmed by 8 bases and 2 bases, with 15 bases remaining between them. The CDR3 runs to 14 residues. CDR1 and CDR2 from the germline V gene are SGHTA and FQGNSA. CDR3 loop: CASGLRGENYGYTF. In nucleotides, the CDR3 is TGTGCCAGCGGACTGAGGGGGGAGAACTATGGCTACACCTTC.

The CDR3 is CASSPGDYWANYGYTF. Written as DNA, the CDR3 is TGTGCCAGCAGCCCAGGCGACTATTGGGCAAACTATGGCTACACCTTC. This chain joins TRBV7-9 and TRBJ1-2, with D uncertain. Trimming cost V 5 bases and J 2 bases, with 18 bases left between them. The CDR3 is 16 residues long. Germline assignment: CDR1 SEHNR and CDR2 FQNEAQ (reference sequence). The whole variable domain, filled in from reference TRBV7-9 and TRBJ1-2, reads DTGVSQNPRHKITKRGQNVTFRCDPISEHNRLYWYRQTLGQGPEFLTYFQNEAQLEKSRLLSDRFSAERPKGSFSTLEIQRTEQGDSAMYLCASSPGDYWANYGYTFGSGTRLTVV.

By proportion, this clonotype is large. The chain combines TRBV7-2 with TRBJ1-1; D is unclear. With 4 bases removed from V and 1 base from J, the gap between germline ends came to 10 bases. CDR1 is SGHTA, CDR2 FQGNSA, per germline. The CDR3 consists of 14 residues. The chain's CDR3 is CASSSRRGNTEAFF. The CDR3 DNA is TGTGCCAGCAGCTCCCGCCGGGGGAACACTGAAGCTTTCTTT.

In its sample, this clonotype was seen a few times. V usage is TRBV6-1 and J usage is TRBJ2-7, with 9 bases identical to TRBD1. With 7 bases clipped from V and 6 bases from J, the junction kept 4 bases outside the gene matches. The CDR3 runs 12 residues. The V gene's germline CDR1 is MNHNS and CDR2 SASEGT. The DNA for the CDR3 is TGTGCCAGCACCGGGACAGGGCTCGAGCAGTACTTC. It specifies CASTGTGLEQYF.

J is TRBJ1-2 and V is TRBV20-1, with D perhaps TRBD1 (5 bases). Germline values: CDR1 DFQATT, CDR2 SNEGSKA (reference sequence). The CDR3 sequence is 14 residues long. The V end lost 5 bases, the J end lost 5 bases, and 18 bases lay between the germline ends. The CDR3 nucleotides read TGCAGTGCTGACCCCCGGGACCCCTTGTATGGCTACACCTTC. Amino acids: CSADPRDPLYGYTF.

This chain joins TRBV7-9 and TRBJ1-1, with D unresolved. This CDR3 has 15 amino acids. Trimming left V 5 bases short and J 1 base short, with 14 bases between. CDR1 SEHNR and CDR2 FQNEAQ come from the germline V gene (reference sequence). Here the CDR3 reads CASSPEQSRNTEAFF. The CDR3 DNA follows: TGTGCCAGCAGCCCCGAGCAGTCGAGGAACACTGAAGCTTTCTTT.

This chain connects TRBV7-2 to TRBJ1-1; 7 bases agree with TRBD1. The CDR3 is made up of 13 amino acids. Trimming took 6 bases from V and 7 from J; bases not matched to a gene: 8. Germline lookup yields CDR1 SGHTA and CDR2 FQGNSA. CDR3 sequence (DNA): TGTGCCAGCAGGACGGGCTGGACAGGTGAAGCTTTCTTT. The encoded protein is CASRTGWTGEAFF.

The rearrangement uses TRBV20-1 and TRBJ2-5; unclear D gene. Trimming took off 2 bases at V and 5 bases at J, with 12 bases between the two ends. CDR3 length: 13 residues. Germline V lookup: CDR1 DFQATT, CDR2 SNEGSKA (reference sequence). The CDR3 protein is CSARRALGETQYF. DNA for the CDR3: TGCAGTGCTAGAAGGGCGTTAGGGGAGACCCAGTACTTC.

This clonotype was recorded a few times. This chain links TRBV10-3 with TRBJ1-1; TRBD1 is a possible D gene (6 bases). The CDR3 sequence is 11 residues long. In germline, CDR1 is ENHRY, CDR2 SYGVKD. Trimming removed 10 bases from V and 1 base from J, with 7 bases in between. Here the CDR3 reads CATGANTEAFF. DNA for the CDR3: TGTGCCACAGGGGCGAACACTGAAGCTTTCTTT.

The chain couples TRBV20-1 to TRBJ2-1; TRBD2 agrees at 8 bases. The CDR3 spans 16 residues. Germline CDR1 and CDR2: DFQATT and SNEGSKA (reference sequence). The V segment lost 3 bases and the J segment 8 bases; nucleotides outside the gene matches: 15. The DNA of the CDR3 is TGCAGTGCTAGGGGTCTAGCGGGCCCCTCGGTCGATGAGCAGTTCTTC. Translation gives CSARGLAGPSVDEQFF.

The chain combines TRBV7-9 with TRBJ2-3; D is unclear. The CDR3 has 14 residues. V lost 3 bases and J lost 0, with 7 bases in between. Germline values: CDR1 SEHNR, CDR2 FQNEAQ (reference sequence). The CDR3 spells CASSLPTSTDTQYF. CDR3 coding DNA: TGTGCCAGCAGCTTGCCCACTAGCACAGATACGCAGTATTTT.

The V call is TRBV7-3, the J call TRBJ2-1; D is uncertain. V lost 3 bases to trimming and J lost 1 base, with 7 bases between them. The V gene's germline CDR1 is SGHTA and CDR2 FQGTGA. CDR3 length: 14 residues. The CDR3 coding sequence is TGTGCCAGCAGCTTGACCGGTTCCTACAATGAGCAGTTCTTC. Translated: CASSLTGSYNEQFF.

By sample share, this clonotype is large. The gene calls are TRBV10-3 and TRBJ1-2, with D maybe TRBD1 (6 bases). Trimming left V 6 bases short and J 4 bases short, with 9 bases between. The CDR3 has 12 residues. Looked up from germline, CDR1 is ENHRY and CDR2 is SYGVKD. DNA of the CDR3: TGTGCCATCAGCGCGGACAGCTATGGCTACACCTTC. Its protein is CAISADSYGYTF.

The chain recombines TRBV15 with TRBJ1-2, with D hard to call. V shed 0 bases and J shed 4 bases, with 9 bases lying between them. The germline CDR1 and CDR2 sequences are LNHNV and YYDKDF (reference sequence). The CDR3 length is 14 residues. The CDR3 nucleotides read TGTGCCACCAGCAGAGATTGGGGTATCTATGGCTACACCTTC. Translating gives CATSRDWGIYGYTF.